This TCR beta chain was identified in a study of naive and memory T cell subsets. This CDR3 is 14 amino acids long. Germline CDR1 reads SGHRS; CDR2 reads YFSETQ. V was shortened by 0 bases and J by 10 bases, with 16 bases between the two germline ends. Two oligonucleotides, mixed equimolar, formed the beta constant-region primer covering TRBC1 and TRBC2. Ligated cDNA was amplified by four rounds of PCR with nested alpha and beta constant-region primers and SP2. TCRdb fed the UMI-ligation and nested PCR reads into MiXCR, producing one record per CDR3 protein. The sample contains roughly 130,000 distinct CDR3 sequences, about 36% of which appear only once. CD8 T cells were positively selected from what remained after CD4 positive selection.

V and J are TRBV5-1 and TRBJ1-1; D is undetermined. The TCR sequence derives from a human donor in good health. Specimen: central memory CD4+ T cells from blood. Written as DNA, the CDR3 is TGCGCCAGCAGCTTGGCCGCGGACGCACGACGAGCTTTCTTT. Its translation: CASSLAADARRAFF.